Below are 31 T cell receptor beta chains sequenced from a single sample in a study of blood T cells in healthy people across ages (dated by TCRdb to between 2014 and 2016). Receptor amplification or capture employed 5' RACE. The sample was run on an Illumina HiSeq 2500. A second roughly 6 to 12 cycle PCR used a sample-barcoded 5' primer and a J-beta primer mix. The public reads were reanalyzed by TCRdb: fastp trimming at Q25, MiXCR alignment, in-frame beta chains only. Rows with one shared CDR3 protein collapse into an entry with the most common genes and DNA. The sample has a few hundred thousand distinct CDR3 sequences on record, roughly half of them singletons. Of the sample, 51% falls within the top ten clones. The source material was blood. Every receptor here comes from a man aged 55 to 70 in good health.

This clonotype was observed a few times. The rearrangement links TRBV24-1 to TRBJ2-5; D gene ambiguous. Germline V lookup: CDR1 KGHDR, CDR2 SFDVKD. The V gene lost 0 bases and the J gene lost 1 base, with 8 bases spanning the gap. The CDR3 is made up of 15 amino acids. The chain's CDR3 is CATSDLERTQETQYF. CDR3 in DNA: TGTGCCACCAGTGATTTGGAACGCACCCAAGAGACCCAGTACTTC.

The gene calls are TRBV7-9 and TRBJ2-7; 9 bases are a match to TRBD1. Germline loops: CDR1 SEHNR, CDR2 FQNEAQ (reference sequence). The CDR3 sequence is 15 residues long. V gave up 3 bases and J gave up 0 bases; unmatched junction bases: 3. CDR3 bases: TGTGCCAGCAGCTTGGACAGGGGAGGCTCCTACGAGCAGTACTTC. It translates to CASSLDRGGSYEQYF. The full variable domain, with the rest looked up from reference TRBV7-9 and TRBJ2-7, is DTGVSQNPRHKITKRGQNVTFRCDPISEHNRLYWYRQTLGQGPEFLTYFQNEAQLEKSRLLSDRFSAERPKGSFSTLEIQRTEQGDSAMYLCASSLDRGGSYEQYFGPGTRLTVT.

The chain has TRBV6-2 or TRBV6-3 and TRBJ2-2, with a tentative D call TRBD2 (5 bases). The length of the CDR3 is 15 residues. Per germline, CDR1 MNHEY and CDR2 SVGEGT. V lost 0 bases, J lost 0 bases, and 5 bases lay in between. CDR3 sequence reads: CASSYSGANTGELFF. The DNA of the CDR3 is TGTGCCAGCAGTTACTCCGGGGCGAACACCGGGGAGCTGTTTTTT.

The rearrangement joins TRBV7-9 to TRBJ2-1; D call uncertain. The CDR3 contains 13 residues. Germline V gene sequence: CDR1 SEHNR, CDR2 FQNEAQ (reference sequence). With 5 bases removed from V and 10 bases from J, the gap between germline ends came to 15 bases. CDR3 residues: CASSLIMSNEQFF. The CDR3 nucleotides are TGTGCCAGCAGCCTGATTATGTCGAACGAGCAGTTCTTC. The complete variable domain, with remaining parts taken from reference TRBV7-9 and TRBJ2-1, reads DTGVSQNPRHKITKRGQNVTFRCDPISEHNRLYWYRQTLGQGPEFLTYFQNEAQLEKSRLLSDRFSAERPKGSFSTLEIQRTEQGDSAMYLCASSLIMSNEQFFGPGTRLTVL.

The CDR3 sequence is CASSKTSGRLNEQFF. Here the CDR3 DNA reads TGTGCCAGCAGCAAGACTAGCGGGAGGTTAAATGAGCAGTTCTTC. The V and J genes are TRBV28 and TRBJ2-1; 13 bases agree with TRBD2. The CDR3 contains 15 residues. Germline assignment: CDR1 MDHEN and CDR2 SYDVKM. The V and J ends lost 6 bases and 7 bases, in that order; junction bases with no gene match: 6.

The chain carries TRBV12-3 or TRBV12-4 and TRBJ1-4; 11 nucleotides agree with TRBD1. The V segment lost 5 bases and the J segment 8 bases; nucleotides outside the gene matches: 7. The CDR3 runs 15 residues. The CDR3 loop is CASSDLGTGGEKLFF. CDR3 coding DNA: TGTGCCAGCAGTGATTTGGGGACAGGGGGAGAAAAACTGTTTTTT.

This clonotype was seen more than once but under ten times. This sequence joins TRBV29-1 and TRBJ2-5; TRBD2 agrees at 7 bases. V lost 4 bases and J lost 4; bases outside the gene matches: 6. Germline CDR1 and CDR2: SQVTM and ANQGSEA. The length of the CDR3 is 13 residues. The CDR3 loop is CSVGGGRGETQYF. The DNA of the CDR3 is TGCAGCGTTGGTGGAGGGAGGGGAGAGACCCAGTACTTC.

The chain couples TRBV29-1 to TRBJ2-7; tentatively, D is TRBD1 or TRBD2 (5 bases each). Germline assignment: CDR1 SQVTM and CDR2 ANQGSEA. CDR3 length: 13 amino acids. The germline V and J ends were trimmed by 3 bases and 7 bases, with 16 bases remaining between them. Here the CDR3 DNA reads TGCAGCGTTGAGAGGGACCGCGGCAATGAGCAGTACTTC. It codes for CSVERDRGNEQYF.

This chain joins TRBV21-1 and TRBJ2-7; the table calls TRBD2, which could not be checked here. TRBV21-1 is a known pseudogene. CDR3 length equals 15 residues. The CDR3 protein is CASSKKQSTGDEQYF. The CDR3 DNA reads as TGTGCCAGCAGCAAAAAACAGTCCACGGGAGACGAGCAGTACTTC.

The genes are TRBV7-2 and TRBJ2-4, with 11 bases identical to TRBD1. The J call could be wrong; TRBJ2-7 is a better fit for the DNA end. Germline V gives CDR1 SGHTA, CDR2 FQGNSA. This CDR3 has 18 residues. CDR3 bases: TGTGCCAGCAGCTTAGTATGGAGCCGGACAGGGGGCGACTACGAGCAGTACTTC. The encoded protein is CASSLVWSRTGGDYEQYF.

The rearrangement uses TRBV20-1 and TRBJ2-3, with 9 bases fitting TRBD2. Germline CDR1 reads DFQATT; CDR2 reads SNEGSKA (reference sequence). The length of the CDR3 is 13 residues. J lost 5 bases, V lost 5 bases, and 5 bases had no gene match. CDR3 in amino acids: CSAQAGGGDTQYF. The CDR3 nucleotides read TGCAGTGCTCAAGCGGGAGGTGGAGATACGCAGTATTTT.

The chain employs TRBV20-1 and TRBJ2-1, with D possibly matching TRBD1 (5 bases). The CDR3 is 14 amino acids. Trimming pared 4 bases from V and 0 bases from J, leaving 10 bases between. Germline V gives CDR1 DFQATT, CDR2 SNEGSKA (reference sequence). The CDR3 bases are TGCAGTGCTACTATAGGGGCCTCCTACAATGAGCAGTTCTTC. It codes for CSATIGASYNEQFF.

This clonotype was counted only a few times. The rearrangement links TRBV5-8 to TRBJ2-1; 13 bases match TRBD2. The CDR3 runs to 17 residues. Per germline, CDR1 SGHTS and CDR2 YDEGEE. The ends lost 0 bases at V and 8 bases at J; junction bases unmatched: 8. The CDR3 nucleotides are TGTGCCAGCAGCTTGGGGACTAGCGGGGGCCGGTGGGATGAGCAGTTCTTC. Translation gives CASSLGTSGGRWDEQFF.

The genes are TRBV10-3 and TRBJ1-2, with D tentatively TRBD1 (5 bases). The CDR3 extends over 18 amino acids. Trimming cost V 0 bases and J 1 base, with 18 bases left between them. Germline V gene lookup returns CDR1 ENHRY and CDR2 SYGVKD. CDR3 sequence: CAISESRSLKGYNYGYTF. For the CDR3, the DNA is TGTGCCATCAGTGAGTCGAGGAGCTTGAAGGGGTATAACTATGGCTACACCTTC.

With respect to this clonotype: A junction end diverges from the germline sequence, so it may reflect a read error. V is TRBV7-7 and J is TRBJ2-5; D is unclear. The CDR3 loop spans 14 amino acids. In germline, CDR1 is SSHAT, CDR2 FNYEAQ (reference sequence). CDR3 sequence reads: CASSLAYGPETQYF. CDR3 DNA: TGTGCTAGCAGCTTAGCCTATGGTCCCGAGACCCAGTACTTC.

This chain connects TRBV20-1 to TRBJ2-3; 12 positions match TRBD2. V lost 6 bases, J lost 3 bases, and 4 bases stayed unmatched. The length of the CDR3 is 14 residues. Germline V gene sequence: CDR1 DFQATT, CDR2 SNEGSKA (reference sequence). The DNA for the CDR3 is TGCAGTGCAACCCTAGCGGGGGGGACAGATACGCAGTATTTT. The encoded protein is CSATLAGGTDTQYF.

This sequence joins TRBV7-6 and TRBJ2-3; D is unclear. The CDR3 totals 14 residues. V lost 5 bases, J lost 0 bases, and 9 bases lay in between. From germline, CDR1 is SGHVS and CDR2 FNYEAQ. The DNA for the CDR3 is TGTGCCAGCAGCCCGCGGTGGAGCACAGATACGCAGTATTTT. Its protein product is CASSPRWSTDTQYF.

The V and J genes are TRBV6-6 and TRBJ2-1; no definite D call. The CDR3 spans 12 residues. CDR1 and CDR2 (germline): MNHNY, SVGAGI (reference sequence). V was cut by 0 bases and J by 12 bases, with 9 bases left in between. CDR3 bases: TGTGCCAGCAGTTACTCGACCCAAGGGCAGTTCTTC. Residues: CASSYSTQGQFF.

The V gene is TRBV7-2, the J gene TRBJ2-7; possible D gene TRBD2, 6 bases. The CDR3 is 16 amino acids. Germline CDR1 SGHTA, CDR2 FQGNSA. V lost 5 bases to trimming and J lost 7 bases, with 24 bases between them. The CDR3 spells CASSPILVSSGGEQYF. CDR3 sequence (DNA): TGTGCCAGCAGCCCGATTCTGGTTTCGTCTGGAGGGGAGCAGTACTTC.

The sample holds a few counts of this clonotype. The rearrangement joins TRBV12-3 or TRBV12-4 to TRBJ2-3; D gene ambiguous. V shed 6 bases and J shed 2 bases, with 18 bases lying between them. The CDR3 is made up of 16 amino acids. The DNA of the CDR3 is TGTGCCAGCAGCCTTGAAGGAAGGTTAAACACAGATACGCAGTATTTT. Translation: CASSLEGRLNTDTQYF.

This chain joins TRBV5-1 and TRBJ2-5, with 9 bases lining up with TRBD2. V shed 4 bases and J 11 bases; nucleotides not matched to a gene: 15. CDR3 length equals 15 residues. Germline CDR1 SGHRS, CDR2 YFSETQ. The CDR3 sequence: CASSLTSGPYNEQYF. The DNA of the CDR3 is TGCGCCAGCAGCCTTACTAGCGGGCCCTACAATGAGCAGTACTTC.

This chain connects TRBV20-1 to TRBJ2-1, with D perhaps matching TRBD1 or TRBD2 (6 bases each). Between the trimmed V and J ends, which lost 5 bases and 7 bases, there was a span of 18 bases. The CDR3 runs 14 residues. The germline CDR1 and CDR2 sequences are DFQATT and SNEGSKA (reference sequence). CDR3 in amino acids: CSAGAFGGPNEQFF. CDR3 DNA: TGCAGTGCTGGCGCCTTCGGGGGCCCGAATGAGCAGTTCTTC.

The V gene is TRBV16, the J gene TRBJ1-2, with D possibly TRBD1 on 6 matching bases. CDR1 KGHSY and CDR2 FQNENV come from the germline V gene. The CDR3 contains 16 residues. V was cut by 5 bases and J by 5 bases, with 21 bases left in between. The CDR3 loop is CASSKRSGATEYGYTF. As DNA, the CDR3 is TGTGCCAGCAGCAAGAGATCAGGGGCCACGGAGTATGGCTACACCTTC. The entire variable domain, with the rest obtained from reference TRBV16 and TRBJ1-2, is as follows: GEEVAQTPKHLVRGEGQKAKLYCAPIKGHSYVFWYQQVLKNEFKFLISFQNENVFDETGMPKERFSAKCLPNSPCSLEIQATKLEDSAVYFCASSKRSGATEYGYTFGSGTRLTVV.

This clonotype was seen repeatedly, ten times or more. V usage is TRBV7-8 and J usage is TRBJ2-6; no definite D call. Germline V gene data show CDR1 as SGHVS and CDR2 as FQNEAQ. V lost 1 base, J lost 0 bases, and 7 bases lay in between. The length of the CDR3 is 16 residues. Here the CDR3 DNA reads TGTGCCAGCAGCTTAGATTCTACCTCTGGGGCCAACGTCCTGACTTTC. It specifies CASSLDSTSGANVLTF.

This chain links TRBV20-1 with TRBJ1-2; 12 nucleotides agree with TRBD1. The CDR3 runs 14 residues. V shed 5 bases and J 8 bases; nucleotides not matched to a gene: 9. The germline gives CDR1 DFQATT, CDR2 SNEGSKA (reference sequence). CDR3 in amino acids: CSAGGTGGARGYTF. The CDR3 nucleotides read TGCAGTGCTGGGGGGACAGGGGGCGCGAGGGGCTACACCTTC.

J is TRBJ2-7 and V is TRBV6-6, with D unclear. The DNA end is a closer match to TRBJ2-5, so the J assignment may be wrong. The length of the CDR3 is 13 residues. CDR1 and CDR2 from the germline V gene are MNHNY and SVGAGI (reference sequence). For the CDR3, the DNA is TGTGCCAGCAAACGGACCCTTCAAGAGACCCAGTACTTC. Protein product: CASKRTLQETQYF.

The sample holds one count of this clonotype. This chain joins TRBV7-2 and TRBJ2-2; TRBD2 aligns across 9 bases. Germline loops: CDR1 SGHTA, CDR2 FQGNSA. The V segment lost 2 bases and the J segment 6 bases; nucleotides outside the gene matches: 7. This CDR3 region has 16 residues. The CDR3 nucleotides are TGTGCCAGCAGCTTAACCGGGACTAGCTTCGCCGGGGAGCTGTTTTTT. Protein: CASSLTGTSFAGELFF.

The chain employs TRBV29-1 and TRBJ2-7; TRBD1 aligns across 8 bases. Germline loops: CDR1 SQVTM, CDR2 ANQGSEA. The CDR3 is 14 amino acids. The ends lost 6 bases at V and 1 base at J; junction bases unmatched: 8. The CDR3 DNA is TGCAGCGTCGCTCCGGGACAGGTATCCTACGAGCAGTACTTC. As protein: CSVAPGQVSYEQYF.

CDR3 bases: TGTGCCAGCAGCTTAGGCCCGGCGGGGGGTGCGGATACGCAGTATTTT. It translates to CASSLGPAGGADTQYF. V gene TRBV7-2 combines with J gene TRBJ2-3; 8 bases fit TRBD2. CDR1 SGHTA and CDR2 FQGNSA come from the germline V gene. The V and J ends lost 1 base and 6 bases, in that order; junction bases with no gene match: 9. The CDR3 covers 16 residues.

This chain connects TRBV29-1 to TRBJ1-2; 7 bases agree with TRBD1. This CDR3 has 15 amino acids. The J segment lost 5 bases and the V segment lost 2 bases, leaving 11 bases of the junction unmatched. Germline V CDR1 and CDR2: SQVTM, ANQGSEA. CDR3 region: CSVERQGRTLYGYTF. As DNA, the CDR3 is TGCAGCGTTGAACGACAGGGCCGGACACTTTATGGCTACACCTTC.

The chain joins TRBV6-1 to TRBJ2-5; 14 nucleotides agree with TRBD2. The CDR3 is 16 residues long. The ends lost 3 bases at V and 11 bases at J; junction bases unmatched: 11. Germline CDR1 and CDR2: MNHNS and SASEGT. The CDR3 coding sequence is TGTGCCAGCAGTGACGGGACTAGCGGGAGAGGGAATGAGCAGTACTTC. Encoded protein: CASSDGTSGRGNEQYF.